The 26 T cell receptor beta chains below all came from one sample that was sequenced in a study of CD4 T cells in relation to SARS-CoV-2 and coronaviruses. The antigens these receptors bind are not known. Clones were sequenced by immunoSEQ multiplex PCR, and TCRdb holds only the in-frame ones, with some missing. The sample lists tens of thousands of clones, approximately 80% seen once, with approximately 1.5% in the top ten. Sequencing input: naive CD4+ T cells from PBMCs, cultured in vitro. The sample's subset: naive CD4+ T cells isolated by negative enrichment. All receptors derive from an adult with COVID-19.

This chain links TRBV6-2 or TRBV6-3 with TRBJ2-7; TRBD2 matches at 8 bases. Trimming took 0 bases from V and 2 from J; bases not matched to a gene: 0. Germline V lookup: CDR1 MNHEY, CDR2 SVGEGT. The length of the CDR3 is 14 residues. CDR3 DNA: TGTGCCAGCAGTTACTCGACTAGCGCCTACGAGCAGTACTTC. Protein sequence: CASSYSTSAYEQYF.

The chain joins TRBV5-1 to TRBJ2-7; 8 bases are a match to TRBD2. The CDR3 spans 17 residues. With V trimmed by 0 bases and J by 2 bases, 10 bases remained unmatched. The germline CDR1 and CDR2 sequences are SGHRS and YFSETQ. The CDR3 DNA sequence: TGCGCCAGCAGCTTGGTCAATGGAGCGGGAGTCCCCTACGAGCAGTACTTC. Encoded protein: CASSLVNGAGVPYEQYF.

The V call is TRBV14, the J call TRBJ2-2; D assignment may be TRBD1 or TRBD2 (5 bases each). The CDR3 loop spans 16 amino acids. CDR1 is SGHDN, CDR2 FVKESK, per germline. V gave up 4 bases and J gave up 1 base, with 13 bases separating them. CDR3 sequence reads: CASSLYGTVNTGELFF. CDR3 nucleotide sequence: TGTGCCAGCAGCCTATACGGGACGGTGAACACCGGGGAGCTGTTTTTT.

This sequence joins TRBV11-2 and TRBJ2-1; 7 nucleotides match TRBD1. J lost 8 bases, V lost 0 bases, and 4 bases had no gene match. This CDR3 has 14 residues. The germline CDR1 and CDR2 sequences are SGHAT and FQNNGV. The CDR3 sequence: CASSLERQGHEQFF. CDR3 in DNA: TGTGCCAGCAGCTTAGAGCGACAGGGCCATGAGCAGTTCTTC.

This chain links TRBV28 with TRBJ2-7; TRBD2 matches at 11 bases. The CDR3 is 16 amino acids. Germline V gene lookup returns CDR1 MDHEN and CDR2 SYDVKM. The trim removed 10 bases at V and 0 bases at J, leaving 11 bases unmatched. The CDR3 sequence is CATLGTSGRSSYEQYF. CDR3 coding DNA: TGTGCCACCCTAGGGACTAGCGGCAGGAGCTCCTACGAGCAGTACTTC.

The chain couples TRBV25-1 to TRBJ1-4, with a weak D call TRBD1 (5 bases). Germline lookup yields CDR1 MGHDK and CDR2 SYGVNS. The CDR3 loop spans 14 amino acids. V dropped 6 bases and J dropped 4 bases, with 12 bases sitting between them. The DNA for the CDR3 is TGTGCCAGCAGCCCGGGACGGATTAATGAAAAACTGTTTTTT. Its translation is CASSPGRINEKLFF.

The chain links TRBV6-5 to TRBJ2-7, with a weak D call TRBD2 (5 bases). The CDR3 has 14 residues. V lost 2 bases to trimming and J lost 4 bases, with 12 bases between them. Looked up from germline, CDR1 is MNHEY and CDR2 is SVGAGI. The CDR3 DNA follows: TGTGCCAGCAGTTACCGTTCCACTAGTTACGAGCAGTACTTC. It translates to CASSYRSTSYEQYF.

The chain is built from TRBV18 and TRBJ2-7; a weak D match, TRBD1 (5 bases). V lost 5 bases and J lost 3, with 14 bases in between. CDR3 length equals 14 residues. Germline loops: CDR1 KGHSH, CDR2 LQKENI. The CDR3 nucleotides are TGTGCCAGCTCAGCAGACAGAGATAACTACGAGCAGTACTTC. Its protein product is CASSADRDNYEQYF. The whole variable domain, filled in from reference TRBV18 and TRBJ2-7, reads NAGVMQNPRHLVRRRGQEARLRCSPMKGHSHVYWYRQLPEEGLKFMVYLQKENIIDESGMPKERFSAEFPKEGPSILRIQQVVRGDSAAYFCASSADRDNYEQYFGPGTRLTVT.

This clone was detected once. The V gene is TRBV7-2, the J gene TRBJ2-1, with TRBD2 matching over 7 bases. The trim removed 1 base at V and 2 bases at J, leaving 2 bases unmatched. This CDR3 spans 15 amino acids. Germline assignment: CDR1 SGHTA and CDR2 FQGNSA. The CDR3 protein is CASSLGGTTYNEQFF. DNA of the CDR3: TGTGCCAGCAGCTTAGGAGGGACTACCTACAATGAGCAGTTCTTC.

The chain links TRBV11-2 to TRBJ2-1; no clear D. The CDR3 covers 15 residues. The germline CDR1 and CDR2 sequences are SGHAT and FQNNGV. Trimming left V 2 bases short and J 4 bases short, with 12 bases between. The CDR3 loop is CASSLILTKYNEQFF. DNA of the CDR3: TGTGCCAGCAGCTTAATCTTAACTAAGTACAATGAGCAGTTCTTC.

The chain links TRBV7-8 to TRBJ2-7; 7 positions match TRBD1. J was trimmed by 5 bases and V by 5 bases; bases with no gene match: 18. This CDR3 is 17 amino acids long. CDR1 SGHVS and CDR2 FQNEAQ come from the germline V gene. The CDR3 DNA sequence: TGTGCCAGCAGCGCTTCCCTTCGACAGGGAAGAGTCCACGAGCAGTACTTC. Residues: CASSASLRQGRVHEQYF.

This sequence joins TRBV5-5 and TRBJ2-2, with TRBD1 matching 11 bases. The CDR3 sequence is 17 residues long. Germline CDR1 reads SGHKS; CDR2 reads YYEKEE (reference sequence). The V gene end was trimmed by 0 bases and the J gene end by 0 bases; junction bases not matched to a gene: 1. The CDR3 coding sequence is TGTGCCAGCAGCTTGGGGACAGGGGGCCCGAACACCGGGGAGCTGTTTTTT. Translated, it gives CASSLGTGGPNTGELFF.

This rearrangement joins TRBV7-9 to TRBJ2-7; TRBD2 matches at 8 bases. CDR3 size: 16 residues. The V and J ends lost 4 bases and 2 bases, in that order; junction bases with no gene match: 10. Germline assignment: CDR1 SEHNR and CDR2 FQNEAQ (reference sequence). CDR3 sequence: CASSSGTSSSAYEQYF. DNA for the CDR3: TGTGCCAGCAGCTCCGGGACTAGTAGCTCGGCCTACGAGCAGTACTTC.

This clone was seen only once. As DNA, the CDR3 is TGTGCCAGCAGCATGCTAGCGGGAGCATTGGCTGAGCAGTACTTC. It is translated as CASSMLAGALAEQYF. V usage is TRBV9 and J usage is TRBJ2-7; 10 bases align to TRBD2. With V trimmed by 4 bases and J by 7 bases, 11 bases remained unmatched. Looked up from germline, CDR1 is SGDLS and CDR2 is YYNGEE. The CDR3 contains 15 residues.

The chain has TRBV7-2 and TRBJ1-3, with D perhaps matching TRBD1 (5 bases). Germline V lookup: CDR1 SGHTA, CDR2 FQGNSA. V was cut by 3 bases and J by 3 bases, with 15 bases left in between. There are 16 residues in the CDR3. The CDR3, as DNA: TGTGCCAGCAGCTTGGGACTTCTTTCTAGTGGAAACACCATATATTTT. It is translated as CASSLGLLSSGNTIYF.

This clone was picked up a small number of times. The chain carries TRBV5-6 and TRBJ2-7, with D possibly TRBD1 on 5 matching bases. The CDR3 extends over 17 amino acids. V was clipped by 5 bases and J by 4 bases, with 25 bases between them. Germline V gene sequence: CDR1 SGHDT, CDR2 YYEEEE. The CDR3: CASSLGQQLTSWYEQYF. CDR3 DNA sequence: TGTGCCAGCAGTCTTGGACAACAGCTTACTTCATGGTACGAGCAGTACTTC.

This chain joins TRBV6-5 and TRBJ2-4; 9 bases fit TRBD2. Per the germline V gene, CDR1 is MNHEY and CDR2 is SVGAGI. The CDR3 is 14 amino acids. The ends lost 5 bases at V and 11 bases at J; junction bases unmatched: 10. The CDR3 DNA reads as TGTGCCAGCAGTCCGGGACTAGCTACCAGCTTTCAGTACTTC. Its protein product is CASSPGLATSFQYF.

The rearrangement links TRBV19 to TRBJ1-1, with D uncertain. The ends were cut back, 7 bases at V and 6 bases at J, with 21 bases in the middle. Germline loops: CDR1 LNHDA, CDR2 SQIVND (reference sequence). The CDR3 is 15 residues long. CDR3 DNA sequence: TGTGCCAGTATGTCGGGTGACGTTCCCCGCTCTGAAGCTTTCTTT. Translating it yields CASMSGDVPRSEAFF.

This clone came up once. The V call is TRBV24-1, the J call TRBJ2-3, with 12 bases lining up with TRBD2. This CDR3 region has 17 residues. The junction had 8 bases not matched to a gene; V was cut back by 3 bases and J by 5 bases. Germline V CDR1 and CDR2: KGHDR, SFDVKD. CDR3 in DNA: TGTGCCACCAGTGATCGCGGACTAGCGGGAAATCTAGATACGCAGTATTTT. Translated: CATSDRGLAGNLDTQYF.

V is TRBV11-2 and J is TRBJ2-5, with a possible D match to TRBD2 (6 bases). The germline V and J ends were trimmed by 7 bases and 4 bases, with 13 bases remaining between them. The CDR3 totals 13 residues. Germline V gene sequence: CDR1 SGHAT, CDR2 FQNNGV. The CDR3 DNA reads TGTGCCAGCACCACCGCGGGACCAGAGACCCAGTACTTC. Its translation: CASTTAGPETQYF.

V usage is TRBV18 and J usage is TRBJ2-6, with no clear D. The CDR3 contains 13 residues. Trimming took off 7 bases at V and 0 bases at J, with 4 bases between the two ends. The germline V gene has CDR1 KGHSH and CDR2 LQKENI. CDR3 nucleotides: TGTGCCAGCTTCCGCTCTGGGGCCAACGTCCTGACTTTC. Translated: CASFRSGANVLTF.

This chain joins TRBV3-1 (or the pseudogene TRBV3-2) and TRBJ2-5, with unresolved D. Germline V gene data show CDR1 as LGHDT and CDR2 as YNNKEL (reference sequence). The ends were cut back, 4 bases at V and 5 bases at J, with 8 bases in the middle. This CDR3 spans 12 amino acids. CDR3 DNA sequence: TGTGCCAGCAGCCTGCCTGTGGAGACCCAGTACTTC. Its protein product is CASSLPVETQYF.

This rearrangement joins TRBV4-2 to TRBJ2-2; 13 bases fit TRBD2. CDR3 length equals 17 residues. Per germline, CDR1 LGHNA and CDR2 YNFKEQ. V gave up 3 bases and J gave up 1 base; unmatched junction bases: 2. CDR3 bases: TGTGCCAGCAGCCAGGGGACTAGCGGGGTGAACACCGGGGAGCTGTTTTTT. This codes for CASSQGTSGVNTGELFF.

On this clone: Germline is not matched at one junction end, which may reflect a read error. In nucleotides, the CDR3 is TGTGCCAGCAGCCGAAATCGGTTCTCACAGATTTTT. It encodes CASSRNRFSQIF. The rearrangement uses TRBV12-3 or TRBV12-4 and TRBJ1-4; D remains ambiguous. The CDR3 has 12 residues.

The chain recombines TRBV2 with TRBJ2-5, with 12 bases aligning to TRBD2. The J segment lost 5 bases and the V segment lost 4 bases, leaving 8 bases of the junction unmatched. CDR3 length: 16 residues. Germline V lookup: CDR1 SNHLY, CDR2 FYNNEI. This CDR3 is CASSGRLAGVGETQYF. The DNA of the CDR3 is TGTGCCAGCAGTGGAAGACTAGCGGGAGTGGGGGAGACCCAGTACTTC.

This chain uses TRBV28 with TRBJ2-4; TRBD1 aligns across 7 bases. V dropped 7 bases and J dropped 7; count of bases not matched to a gene: 4. The length of the CDR3 is 12 residues. Germline loops: CDR1 MDHEN, CDR2 SYDVKM. The CDR3 nucleotides are TGTGCCAGCAAGATACAGGGGAACATTCAGTACTTC. Residues: CASKIQGNIQYF.